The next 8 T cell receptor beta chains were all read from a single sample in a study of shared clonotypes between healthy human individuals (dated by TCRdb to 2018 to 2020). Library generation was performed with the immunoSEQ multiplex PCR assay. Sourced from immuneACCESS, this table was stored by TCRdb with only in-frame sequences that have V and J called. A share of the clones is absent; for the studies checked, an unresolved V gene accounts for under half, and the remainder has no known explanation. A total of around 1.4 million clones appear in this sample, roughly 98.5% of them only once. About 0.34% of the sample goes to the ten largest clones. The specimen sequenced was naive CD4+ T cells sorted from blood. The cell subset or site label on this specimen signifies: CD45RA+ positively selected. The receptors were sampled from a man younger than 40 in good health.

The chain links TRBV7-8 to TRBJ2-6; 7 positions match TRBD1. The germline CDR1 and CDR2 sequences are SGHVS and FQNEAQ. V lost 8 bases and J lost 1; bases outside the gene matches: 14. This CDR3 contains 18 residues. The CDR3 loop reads CASRQQGFLMSGANVLTF. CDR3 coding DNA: TGTGCCAGCCGACAACAGGGGTTCCTAATGTCTGGGGCCAACGTCCTGACTTTC.

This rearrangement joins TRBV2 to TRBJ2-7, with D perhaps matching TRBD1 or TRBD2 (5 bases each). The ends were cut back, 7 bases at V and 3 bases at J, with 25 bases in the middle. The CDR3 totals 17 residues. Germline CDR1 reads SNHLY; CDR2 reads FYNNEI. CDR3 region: CASKSRTMRGHSYEQYF. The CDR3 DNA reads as TGTGCCAGCAAGAGCCGAACGATGAGGGGTCATAGCTACGAGCAGTACTTC.

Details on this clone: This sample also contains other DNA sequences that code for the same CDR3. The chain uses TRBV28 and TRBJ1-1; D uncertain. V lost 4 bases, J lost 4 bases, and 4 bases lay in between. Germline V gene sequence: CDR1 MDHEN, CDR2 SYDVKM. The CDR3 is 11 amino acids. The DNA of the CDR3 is TGTGCCAGCAGTTGGGGCACTGAAGCTTTCTTT. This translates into CASSWGTEAFF.

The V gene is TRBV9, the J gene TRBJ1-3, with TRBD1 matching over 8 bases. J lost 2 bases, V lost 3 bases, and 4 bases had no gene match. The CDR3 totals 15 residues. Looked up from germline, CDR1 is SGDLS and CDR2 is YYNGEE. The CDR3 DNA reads TGTGCCAGCAGCGGAACGACAGGGGCTGGAAACACCATATATTTT. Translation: CASSGTTGAGNTIYF.

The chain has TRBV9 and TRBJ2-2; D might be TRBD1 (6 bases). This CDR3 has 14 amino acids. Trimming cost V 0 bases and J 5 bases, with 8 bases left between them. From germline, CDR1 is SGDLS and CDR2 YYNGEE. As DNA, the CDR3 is TGTGCCAGCAGCGTAGAGGGGACAACCGGGGAGCTGTTTTTT. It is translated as CASSVEGTTGELFF.

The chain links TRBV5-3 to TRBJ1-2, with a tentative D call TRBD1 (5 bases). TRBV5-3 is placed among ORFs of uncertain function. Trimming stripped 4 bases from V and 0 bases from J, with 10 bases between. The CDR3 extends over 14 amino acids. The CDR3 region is CARSVDSPNYGYTF. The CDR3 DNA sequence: TGTGCCAGAAGCGTTGACAGCCCTAACTATGGCTACACCTTC.

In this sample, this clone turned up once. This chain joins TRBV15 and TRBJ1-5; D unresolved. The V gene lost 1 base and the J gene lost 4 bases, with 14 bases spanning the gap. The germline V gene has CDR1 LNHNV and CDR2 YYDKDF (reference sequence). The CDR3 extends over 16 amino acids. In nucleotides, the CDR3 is TGTGCCACCAGCAGAGTGGCGGCAGCCTCTAATCAGCCCCAGCATTTT. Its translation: CATSRVAAASNQPQHF.

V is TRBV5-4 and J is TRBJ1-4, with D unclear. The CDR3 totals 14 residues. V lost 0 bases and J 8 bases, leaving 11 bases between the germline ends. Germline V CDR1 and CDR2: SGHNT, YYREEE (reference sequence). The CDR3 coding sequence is TGTGCCAGCAGCTTGGATACGGGAACGGAAAAACTGTTTTTT. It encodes CASSLDTGTEKLFF.